Sequencing of this TCR beta chain was carried out in a study of cytomegalovirus exposure and HLA in healthy donors (dated by TCRdb to about 2017). Describing the broader study: An earlier analysis of 587 of the donors reported approximately 290 Gb of sequence data and roughly 110 million unique TCR beta sequences from 190 million or so T cells. The number of donors typed differed by locus, with about 629-630 for A, B, C, DRB1 and DQB1, 522 for DQA1, under 610 for DPA1, and roughly 450 for DPB1. Because of strong linkage in the cohort, five DR-DQ haplotypes were treated as single units for association and clustering. Genome-wide SNP genotypes for about 65% of the 666 donors were used in a later genetic analysis, which treated that subset as a discovery cohort. Both class I and class II loci were covered by HLA typing, at four-digit resolution. High-throughput TCR immunosequencing, statistical association of individual TCRs with disease status, and machine learning were combined to predict cytomegalovirus infection status. Across 300 to 500 genotyped donors of the cohort, an average of roughly 250,000 unique TCR beta nucleotide sequences per donor were sequenced, and about a sixth of those sequences were non-productive. Every discovery cohort repertoire had been produced on one sequencing platform. About 280 gigabases of sequencing data and tens of millions of unique TCR sequences were included in an early release covering about 700 HLA-typed donors. In an earlier analysis of roughly 600 of the donors, high-throughput TCR beta sequencing was used to judge whether each TCR beta V gene segment behaved as functional or pseudogenic. To study patterns of TCR occurrence, a later analysis re-analyzed previously published TCR beta repertoires from around 700 donors and added high-resolution HLA genotyping. Rather than using new phenotypic data, the later analysis identified candidate immune exposures from TCR beta sequences and from how often those sequences occurred across donors. Alongside the repertoire data, information on donor age, sex, ethnicity and CMV serostatus was compiled. Of the roughly 420 genotyped donors, less than 85% were placed in the genetic ancestry cluster associated with self-reported Caucasian donors. The study aimed to test whether cataloging public T cell receptors could reveal signatures of past pathogen exposure. The T cell repertoires of 666 subjects were profiled by immunosequencing and related to cytomegalovirus serostatus. In addition to the first cohort of approximately 650 subjects, a separate validation cohort of 120 different subjects was used.

According to the germline V gene (reference sequence), CDR1 reads SGHNT and CDR2 reads YYREEE. The junction carries 8 bases between V and J, which are trimmed by 1 base and 12 bases respectively. From the cysteine through the phenylalanine, the CDR3 covers 11 amino acids. Only the CDR3 DNA stays, 33 bases, in frame from base 1. In total, 630 or so healthy bone marrow donors made up the cohort. All cohort members were sampled while nominally healthy, although unrecorded immune exposures were likely present. The donor was CMV seropositive and was included in the group of 250 to 300 seropositive cohort members. A peripheral blood sample was provided by each donor, and peripheral blood mononuclear cells were used for TCR beta sequencing. The Qiagen DNeasy Blood Extraction Kit was used to extract genomic DNA from the blood cell samples. Receptor amplification or capture employed the immunoSEQ multiplex PCR assay. For the multiplex PCR, a mixture combining 60 forward primers for TCR Vbeta segments and 13 reverse primers for TCR Jbeta segments was used. The CDR3 region of rearranged TCR beta genes was amplified from genomic DNA by a multiplex PCR assay. Amplified TCR beta libraries were sequenced as 87-base-pair reads on the Illumina HiSeq System. Under the source paper's analysis protocol: A later analysis tallied 80 million to 95 million unique TCR beta chains across the 700 or so repertoires, and roughly 11 million of those chains were shared by two or more donors. A nearest-neighbor algorithm error-corrected the raw reads and collapsed the reads into unique sequences, merging closely related sequences to remove PCR and sequencing errors. To assign V, D and J gene segments, CDR3 sequences were aligned to IMGT reference sequences. For a sequence to be retained, a match of at least six nucleotides was required to both a V gene segment and a J gene segment. Rearrangements were called productive when the CDR3 lacked stop codons and stayed in frame with V and J; all others were non-productive. CDR3 was defined by IMGT convention, running from the second conserved V-encoded cysteine to the conserved J-encoded phenylalanine. The earlier analysis of about 560 of the donors excluded any sequence lacking an unambiguous match to a single V gene segment. An earlier analysis of 500 to 600 of the donors classified V segments as functional when productive rearrangements were above 56.7% and as segregating when the standard deviation between donors was above 5%. To diagnose cytomegalovirus status from the catalog of TCR beta chain sequences, a statistical classification framework was built. In a later analysis, V and J genes were assigned by comparing TCR nucleotide sequences against IMGT/GENE-DB human TR gene sequences. A later analysis assigned CDR3 sequences and most-parsimonious VDJ recombination scenarios with the TCRdist pipeline. In a later analysis, every TCR beta chain was defined by the combination of its CDR3 amino acid sequence and its V-gene family, and reads without a unique V-gene family were dropped. In a later analysis, approximately 640 highly shared, low-generation-probability nucleotide sequences were removed to address suspected cross-contamination and a sequencing artifact. A later analysis calculated a clonal expansion index for each public chain from normalized within-repertoire ranks of inferred template counts. In a later analysis, generation probabilities were computed using a VDJ recombination model fitted to out-of-frame rearrangements, and the results were checked against IGoR. In a later analysis, hypergeometric tests were used to score TCR-TCR, TCR-HLA and TCR-CMV co-occurrence, with a repertoire-size bias correction applied to TCR pairs. To estimate false discovery rates, a later analysis permuted the HLA or CMV assignments 20 times. In a later analysis, co-occurring TCRs were grouped using DBSCAN, and TCRdist sequence similarity was added for clustering within HLA-allele-positive subsets. Co-occurrence clustering excluded repertoires with fewer than 30,000 or more than 120,000 public chains, plus five with anomalous nucleotide sharing. Held by TCRdb, this immuneACCESS table contains in-frame sequences only and omits some clones. Under half of the omission traces to an unresolved V gene where checked; the cause of the rest is unknown. That table furnishes V, J and clone size, whereas the DNA furnished D and trimming. This sample is represented by over 150,000 clones; around 84% of them were singletons. 7% to 9.5% of the sample lies in the top ten.

Beyond this particular receptor, the publication reports: According to a later analysis, TCR association rates differed among HLA loci, with DRB1 alleles showing the most associated TCRs and HLA-C alleles showing the fewest. According to a later genetic analysis, donors in an Asian-associated ancestry cluster had fewer N-insertions in productive TCRs than the approximately 670-donor mean. In an earlier analysis of around 600 of the donors, most TCR beta V segments appeared in productive rearrangements about 87% or about 30% of the time, broadly matching IMGT annotations. In the study, 164 TCR beta chains were listed as associated with cytomegalovirus. A later analysis associated some 17,000 TCR beta sequences with specific HLA alleles at a false discovery rate of 0.05. The cohort was sequenced for TCR beta chains only, and without alpha or paired-chain data the features that could be detected were limited. Compared with equally common non-associated chains, HLA-associated TCR beta chains in a later analysis were more clonally expanded and had lower generation probabilities. Strong co-occurrence of HLA alleles, especially DR and DQ, made assigning TCR associations to individual alleles difficult. Linkage disequilibrium might explain the correlated functional status among segregating V segments, but an unknown experimental factor could not be excluded. A cluster of highly shared sequence variants was judged likely to be a technical artifact of the sequencing pipeline. Presence/absence analyses assumed roughly uniform sequencing depth across donors, an assumption that may not hold. Because counts were too low, some 17 rarely observed V segments, including chromosome 9 orphons, were left out of the earlier analysis of some 600 of the donors. V-gene and J-gene trimming of TCR beta chains was associated with a missense DCLRE1C variant in a later genetic analysis, and the association was replicated in an independent cohort. According to the authors, the approach could potentially be generalized to other disease states and immunological phenotypes. Because some donors lacked HLA typing at each locus, the association tests relied only on the typed subset. A further reported finding was that TCR beta sequences accurately predicted the HLA-A and HLA-B alleles for most subjects in the first cohort. CMV serostatus was the only immune exposure information available for the cohort. According to a later analysis, most CMV-associated TCR beta chains appeared to be HLA-restricted, and the HLA associations seemed to be driven largely by CMV exposure. Because the 87-base-pair reads could not distinguish some IMGT-functional V segments, including TRBV6-2 and TRBV6-3, those segments were excluded. While some public TCRs were present in many individuals, most TCR sequences turned up only very rarely across donors. Cytomegalovirus status was reported to be diagnosed by the classifier with high specificity and sensitivity in both the original and validation cohorts. A later analysis reported that several top co-occurrence clusters appeared linked to parvovirus B19, influenza, CMV and Epstein-Barr virus. In vitro tests confirmed that a few of the cytomegalovirus-associated TCR beta chains recognize cytomegalovirus antigens.

A remark on this clone: Its cognate antigen has yet to be identified. Base qualities are not at hand, and no much larger clone is one base apart.

The source is a male donor in good health and CMV-seropositive. This sequence uses TRBV5-4 and TRBJ2-4; a tentative D match to TRBD1 spans 5 bases. Sequencing was performed on PBMCs. The CDR3 reads as follows: CASSLRGSQYF. Here is the DNA: TGTGCCAGCAGCTTGAGGGGAAGTCAGTACTTC.